Listed below are T cell receptor beta chains from one sample, sequenced in a study of T cells in Graves' hyperthyroidism and ophthalmopathy. TCRdb used MiXCR to reprocess the multiplex PCR reads, holding one entry per CDR3 protein. Seen here are roughly 570,000 distinct CDR3 sequences, about 43% observed once, and the top ten hold around 20%. Source material: peripheral blood or thyroid tissue (not recorded which). Every receptor here comes from an adult woman with Graves' disease, either hyperthyroidism or ophthalmopathy (not recorded which). Both conserved end residues are part of each CDR3. A D gene is named only where the DNA matches it firmly. Part of the rows lack a size; the others show once, few, many or a class for expanded clones.

cdr3_aa: CASSLSRNEAFF
cdr3_nt: TGTGCCAGCAGCTTATCTCGGAATGAAGCTTTCTTT
clone_size: many
v_call: TRBV7-9
j_call: TRBJ1-1
d_call: NA

cdr3_aa: CASSSIDRGETQYF
cdr3_nt: TGCGCCAGCAGCTCCATAGACAGGGGTGAGACCCAGTACTTC
clone_size: many
v_call: TRBV5-1
j_call: TRBJ2-5
d_call: TRBD1

cdr3_aa: CASRRGTGNQPQHF
cdr3_nt: TGCGCCAGCAGAAGAGGGACAGGTAATCAGCCCCAGCATTTT
clone_size: NA
v_call: TRBV5-1
j_call: TRBJ1-5
d_call: TRBD1

cdr3_aa: CASSPTSGSDGADTQYF
cdr3_nt: TGTGCCAGCAGCCCTACTAGCGGGAGCGACGGGGCAGATACGCAGTATTTT
clone_size: few
v_call: TRBV7-2
j_call: TRBJ2-3
d_call: TRBD2

cdr3_aa: CASSPDSRNSNYGYTF
cdr3_nt: TGTGCCAGCAGTCCTGACAGTCGAAACTCTAACTATGGCTACACCTTC
clone_size: NA
v_call: TRBV7-9
j_call: TRBJ1-2
d_call: NA

cdr3_aa: CASRSPGQGWKEAFF
cdr3_nt: TGCGCCAGCAGAAGTCCAGGACAGGGGTGGAAGGAAGCTTTCTTT
clone_size: many
v_call: TRBV10-2
j_call: TRBJ1-1
d_call: TRBD1

cdr3_aa: CASSVGDRSYRQYF
cdr3_nt: TGTGCCAGCAGCGTTGGGGACAGGTCATACCGGCAGTACTTC
clone_size: NA
v_call: TRBV9
j_call: TRBJ2-7
d_call: TRBD1

cdr3_aa: CASSLAGTSEEEQYF
cdr3_nt: TGCGCCAGCAGCTTGGCCGGGACTAGCGAGGAAGAGCAGTACTTC
clone_size: many
v_call: TRBV5-1
j_call: TRBJ2-7
d_call: TRBD2

cdr3_aa: CASSFYICSALDRVNQPQHF
cdr3_nt: NA
clone_size: NA
v_call: TRBV7-6
j_call: TRBJ1-5
d_call: NA

cdr3_aa: CASSFDTYEQYF
cdr3_nt: TGCGCCAGCAGTTTTGACACCTACGAGCAGTACTTC
clone_size: many
v_call: TRBV5-1
j_call: TRBJ2-7
d_call: NA

cdr3_aa: CASSRGGNTGEQYF
cdr3_nt: TGTGCCAGCAGCCGGGGCGGGAACACCGGGGAGCAGTACTTC
clone_size: NA
v_call: TRBV7-8
j_call: TRBJ2-7
d_call: NA

cdr3_aa: CASSLDLGDYEQYF
cdr3_nt: TGCGCCAGCAGCTTGGATCTAGGAGACTACGAGCAGTACTTC
clone_size: many
v_call: TRBV5-1
j_call: TRBJ2-7
d_call: NA

cdr3_aa: CRRGQGDREQYF
cdr3_nt: TGCAGGCGTGGACAAGGGGATAGGGAGCAGTACTTC
clone_size: NA
v_call: TRBV29-1
j_call: TRBJ2-7
d_call: NA

cdr3_aa: CSVGGQGYYNEQYF
cdr3_nt: TGCAGCGTTGGAGGGCAGGGGTATTATAACGAGCAGTACTTC
clone_size: few
v_call: TRBV29-1
j_call: TRBJ2-7
d_call: NA

cdr3_aa: CASSLVITGGETQYF
cdr3_nt: TGTGCCAGCAGCTTAGTGATCACGGGAGGGGAGACCCAGTACTTC
clone_size: few
v_call: TRBV11-2
j_call: TRBJ2-5
d_call: TRBD2

cdr3_aa: CSVVRNTGTHQETQYF
cdr3_nt: TGCAGCGTTGTGCGGAACACCGGGACTCACCAAGAGACCCAGTACTTC
clone_size: NA
v_call: TRBV29-1
j_call: TRBJ2-5
d_call: NA

cdr3_aa: CASSFGDFPIYGYTF
cdr3_nt: TGTGCCAGCAGTTTTGGGGACTTTCCGATCTATGGCTACACCTTC
clone_size: NA
v_call: TRBV12-3/TRBV12-4
j_call: TRBJ1-2
d_call: NA

cdr3_aa: CASSLRPGAGNQPQHF
cdr3_nt: TGTGCCAGCAGTTTAAGGCCAGGGGCAGGGAATCAGCCCCAGCATTTT
clone_size: many
v_call: TRBV12-3/TRBV12-4
j_call: TRBJ1-5
d_call: NA

cdr3_aa: CASSGVSNQPQHF
cdr3_nt: TGTGCCAGCAGTGGGGTTAGCAATCAGCCCCAGCATTTT
clone_size: NA
v_call: TRBV2
j_call: TRBJ1-5
d_call: NA

cdr3_aa: CSATRDSNQPQHF
cdr3_nt: TGCAGTGCCACCCGGGACAGCAATCAGCCCCAGCATTTT
clone_size: many
v_call: TRBV20-1
j_call: TRBJ1-5
d_call: NA

cdr3_aa: CASSSSGSGELFF
cdr3_nt: TGCGCCAGCAGCTCCTCAGGGTCTGGGGAGCTGTTTTTT
clone_size: NA
v_call: TRBV5-1
j_call: TRBJ2-2
d_call: NA

cdr3_aa: CASSPGTGVVSGTEAFF
cdr3_nt: TGTGCCAGCAGTCCCGGGACAGGGGTTGTATCGGGGACTGAAGCTTTCTTT
clone_size: NA
v_call: TRBV28
j_call: TRBJ1-1
d_call: TRBD1

cdr3_aa: CASSHGTGLSGNTF
cdr3_nt: TGTGCCAGCAGCCATGGGACAGGCCTCTCTGGAAACACCTTC
clone_size: NA
v_call: TRBV14
j_call: TRBJ1-2
d_call: TRBD1

cdr3_aa: CASRKAGILSYEQYF
cdr3_nt: TGTGCCAGCAGAAAAGCGGGAATCTTATCCTACGAGCAGTACTTC
clone_size: NA
v_call: TRBV12-3/TRBV12-4
j_call: TRBJ2-7
d_call: TRBD2

cdr3_aa: CSVEGIAGVNTGELFF
cdr3_nt: TGCAGCGTTGAAGGGATAGCGGGAGTTAACACCGGGGAGCTGTTTTTT
clone_size: NA
v_call: TRBV29-1
j_call: TRBJ2-2
d_call: TRBD2

cdr3_aa: CASSSDRGAYSPLHF
cdr3_nt: TGTGCCAGCAGCTCTGACAGGGGCGCGTATTCACCCCTCCACTTT
clone_size: many
v_call: TRBV11-1
j_call: TRBJ1-6
d_call: TRBD1

cdr3_aa: CASSRDSYTF
cdr3_nt: TGCGCCAGCAGCAGGGACAGCTACACCTTC
clone_size: NA
v_call: TRBV5-8
j_call: TRBJ1-2
d_call: NA

cdr3_aa: CSARGLADTGELSW
cdr3_nt: TGCAGTGCTAGAGGACTAGCGGACACCGGGGAGCTGTCTTGG
clone_size: NA
v_call: TRBV20-1
j_call: TRBJ2-2
d_call: TRBD2

cdr3_aa: CASRPRSGGNVLTF
cdr3_nt: TGTGCCAGCAGGCCAAGGTCAGGGGGCAACGTCCTGACTTTC
clone_size: NA
v_call: TRBV12-3/TRBV12-4
j_call: TRBJ2-6
d_call: TRBD1

cdr3_aa: CASSLGRGNQETQYF
cdr3_nt: TGTGCCAGCAGCTTAGGGAGGGGTAACCAAGAGACCCAGTACTTC
clone_size: NA
v_call: TRBV7-6
j_call: TRBJ2-5
d_call: NA

cdr3_aa: CASSEWGATLHF
cdr3_nt: TGTGCCAGCAGTGAGTGGGGTGCGACCCTCCACTTT
clone_size: NA
v_call: TRBV2
j_call: TRBJ1-6
d_call: NA

cdr3_aa: CASSFRAYEQYF
cdr3_nt: TGTGCCAGCAGTTTCAGGGCCTACGAGCAGTACTTC
clone_size: NA
v_call: TRBV7-8
j_call: TRBJ2-7
d_call: NA

cdr3_aa: CASSSGLAGGIGQPQHF
cdr3_nt: TGCGCCAGCAGCTCCGGACTAGCGGGAGGGATTGGTCAGCCCCAGCATTTT
clone_size: NA
v_call: TRBV5-1
j_call: TRBJ1-5
d_call: NA

cdr3_aa: CAIRGLDTGAFF
cdr3_nt: TGTGCCATCAGGGGTCTAGACACTGGAGCTTTCTTT
clone_size: NA
v_call: TRBV10-3
j_call: TRBJ1-1
d_call: NA

cdr3_aa: CASSFIRVNTEAFF
cdr3_nt: TGTGCCAGCAGCTTTATCAGGGTCAACACTGAAGCTTTCTTT
clone_size: NA
v_call: TRBV7-9
j_call: TRBJ1-1
d_call: NA

cdr3_aa: CASSLAGIYEQYF
cdr3_nt: TGTGCCAGCAGTCTAGCGGGCATCTACGAGCAGTACTTC
clone_size: many
v_call: TRBV12-3/TRBV12-4
j_call: TRBJ2-7
d_call: TRBD2

cdr3_aa: CASSHPLGPQHF
cdr3_nt: TGCGCCAGCAGCCATCCTTTGGGGCCCCAGCATTTT
clone_size: many
v_call: TRBV4-1
j_call: TRBJ1-5
d_call: NA

cdr3_aa: CASSSGRKRPFF
cdr3_nt: TGTGCCAGCAGCTCCGGGAGAAAACGACCTTTCTTT
clone_size: few
v_call: TRBV2
j_call: TRBJ1-1
d_call: NA

cdr3_aa: CASTPGQGASVYGYTF
cdr3_nt: TGCGCCAGCACCCCAGGACAGGGAGCTAGCGTTTACGGCTACACCTTC
clone_size: NA
v_call: TRBV5-1
j_call: TRBJ1-2
d_call: TRBD1

cdr3_aa: CASSILPGLAGGQETQYF
cdr3_nt: TGTGCCAGCAGCATCCTTCCGGGGCTGGCGGGAGGCCAAGAGACCCAGTACTTC
clone_size: many
v_call: TRBV7-2
j_call: TRBJ2-5
d_call: TRBD2

cdr3_aa: CASMDRTGEKLFF
cdr3_nt: TGTGCCAGCATGGACAGGACTGGCGAAAAACTGTTTTTT
clone_size: NA
v_call: TRBV2
j_call: TRBJ1-4
d_call: TRBD1

cdr3_aa: CSAPGPSGSSYEQYF
cdr3_nt: TGCAGTGCGCCCGGACCTAGCGGGAGCTCCTACGAGCAGTACTTC
clone_size: many
v_call: TRBV20-1
j_call: TRBJ2-7
d_call: TRBD2

cdr3_aa: CASSLQGAADSPLHF
cdr3_nt: TGTGCCAGCAGCCTACAGGGGGCGGCCGATTCACCCCTCCACTTT
clone_size: NA
v_call: TRBV7-2
j_call: TRBJ1-6
d_call: TRBD1

cdr3_aa: CASSLRAGANTEAFF
cdr3_nt: TGCGCCAGCAGCTTGAGGGCAGGGGCGAACACTGAAGCTTTCTTT
clone_size: NA
v_call: TRBV5-1
j_call: TRBJ1-1
d_call: NA

cdr3_aa: CASSFARYQPQHF
cdr3_nt: TGTGCCAGCAGCTTTGCCCGTTATCAGCCCCAGCATTTT
clone_size: many
v_call: TRBV7-2
j_call: TRBJ1-5
d_call: NA

cdr3_aa: CASRSSGRAANTGELFF
cdr3_nt: TGTGCCAGCAGGTCTAGCGGGAGGGCCGCGAACACCGGGGAGCTGTTTTTT
clone_size: many
v_call: TRBV12-3/TRBV12-4
j_call: TRBJ2-2
d_call: TRBD2

cdr3_aa: CSASRNEQFF
cdr3_nt: TGCAGTGCTAGCCGCAATGAGCAGTTCTTC
clone_size: few
v_call: TRBV20-1
j_call: TRBJ2-1
d_call: NA

cdr3_aa: CASSQESGGFAFF
cdr3_nt: TGTGCCAGCAGCCAAGAGTCGGGGGGCTTTGCTTTCTTT
clone_size: many
v_call: TRBV7-9
j_call: TRBJ1-1
d_call: NA

cdr3_aa: CASSPDRGFYNSPLHF
cdr3_nt: TGTGCCAGCAGCCCCGACAGGGGATTTTATAATTCACCCCTCCACTTT
clone_size: many
v_call: TRBV7-2
j_call: TRBJ1-6
d_call: TRBD1

cdr3_aa: CAISEEGRKTQYF
cdr3_nt: TGTGCCATCAGTGAGGAGGGTAGGAAGACCCAGTACTTC
clone_size: few
v_call: TRBV10-3
j_call: TRBJ2-5
d_call: NA

cdr3_aa: CASSLEYYNEQFF
cdr3_nt: TGTGCCAGCAGCTTAGAGTACTACAATGAGCAGTTCTTC
clone_size: NA
v_call: TRBV11-2
j_call: TRBJ2-1
d_call: NA

cdr3_aa: CASSPSGEGQPQHF
cdr3_nt: TGTGCCAGCAGCCCATCTGGAGAAGGTCAGCCCCAGCATTTT
clone_size: NA
v_call: TRBV7-9
j_call: TRBJ1-5
d_call: NA

cdr3_aa: CASSFQGHHYGYTF
cdr3_nt: TGTGCCAGCAGCTTCCAAGGACATCACTATGGCTACACCTTC
clone_size: many
v_call: TRBV11-2
j_call: TRBJ1-2
d_call: NA

cdr3_aa: CASSGSRDGSQHF
cdr3_nt: TGTGCCAGCAGCGGATCCCGGGACGGGTCCCAGCATTTT
clone_size: few
v_call: TRBV9
j_call: TRBJ1-5
d_call: NA

cdr3_aa: CAISESRQDTGELFF
cdr3_nt: TGTGCCATCAGTGAGTCGAGGCAGGACACCGGGGAGCTGTTTTTT
clone_size: many
v_call: TRBV10-3
j_call: TRBJ2-2
d_call: NA

cdr3_aa: CASSTTGGSEAFF
cdr3_nt: TGTGCCAGTAGCACGACAGGAGGTTCTGAAGCTTTCTTT
clone_size: many
v_call: TRBV19
j_call: TRBJ1-1
d_call: NA

cdr3_aa: CASSLTFGYTF
cdr3_nt: TGTGCCAGCAGCTTAACATTCGGCTACACCTTC
clone_size: many
v_call: TRBV7-9
j_call: TRBJ1-2
d_call: NA

cdr3_aa: CASSFGLSVNSPLHF
cdr3_nt: TGCGCCAGCAGCTTTGGGTTGTCCGTTAATTCACCCCTCCACTTT
clone_size: NA
v_call: TRBV5-1
j_call: TRBJ1-6
d_call: NA

cdr3_aa: CAISELRQGGDYTF
cdr3_nt: TGTGCCATCAGTGAGTTACGACAGGGTGGTGACTACACCTTC
clone_size: NA
v_call: TRBV10-3
j_call: TRBJ1-2
d_call: TRBD1